This entry lists 26 T cell receptor beta chains sequenced from one sample in a study of T cell responses to AZD1222 COVID-19 vaccine. The table came from immunoSEQ multiplex PCR; TCRdb's copy has only in-frame clones and leaves some out. Found here are approximately 110,000 clones, 85% to 90% of them singletons; the top ten hold 44%. Specimen: peripheral blood, collected 28 days after the second AZD1222 dose. The origin of the receptors is an adult who received the AZD1222 COVID-19 vaccine.

The chain recombines TRBV15 with TRBJ1-6, with no clear D. This CDR3 has 17 residues. Germline V CDR1 and CDR2: LNHNV, YYDKDF (reference sequence). V gave up 1 base and J gave up 2 bases, with 12 bases separating them. CDR3 bases: TGTGCCACCAGCAGAGCAAAAACGGCGGCCTATAATTCACCCCTCCACTTT. It translates to CATSRAKTAAYNSPLHF.

The gene calls are TRBV12-3 or TRBV12-4 and TRBJ1-3; D not certain. Trimming removed 5 bases from V and 4 bases from J, with 9 bases in between. This CDR3 is built from 13 residues. In nucleotides, the CDR3 is TGTGCCAGCAGTCTGACGGGGGGAAACACCATATATTTT. Its protein is CASSLTGGNTIYF.

This rearrangement joins TRBV7-9 to TRBJ1-5; no definite D call. Germline V gene lookup returns CDR1 SEHNR and CDR2 FQNEAQ (reference sequence). The CDR3 has 13 amino acids. Trimming left V 5 bases short and J 6 bases short, with 11 bases between. CDR3 nucleotide sequence: TGTGCCAGCAGCCGATCCTCGAGTCAGCCCCAGCATTTT. Translation gives CASSRSSSQPQHF.

The chain is built from TRBV7-9 and TRBJ2-7; 8 bases are shared with TRBD1. Germline trimming cut 1 base from V and 5 bases from J; bases unmatched to any gene: 4. Germline CDR1 is SEHNR and CDR2 is FQNEAQ (reference sequence). The CDR3 spans 14 residues. For the CDR3, the DNA is TGTGCCAGCAGCTTAGGTTCGACAGGGGACGAGCAGTACTTC. Protein: CASSLGSTGDEQYF.

This clone has a handful of counts. The rearrangement uses TRBV9 and TRBJ2-2, with TRBD1 matching 8 bases. The V gene's germline CDR1 is SGDLS and CDR2 YYNGEE. This CDR3 is built from 16 residues. The junction had 6 bases not matched to a gene; V was cut back by 0 bases and J by 5 bases. The CDR3 DNA reads as TGTGCCAGCAGCGTAGACCCGGACAGGGTTACCGGGGAGCTGTTTTTT. Its protein product is CASSVDPDRVTGELFF. Filled out from reference TRBV9 and TRBJ2-2, the complete variable domain reads DSGVTQTPKHLITATGQRVTLRCSPRSGDLSVYWYQQSLDQGLQFLIQYYNGEERAKGNILERFSAQQFPDLHSELNLSSLELGDSALYFCASSVDPDRVTGELFFGEGSRLTVL.

The J gene is TRBJ2-5, the V gene TRBV30, with TRBD2 as a possible D gene (5 bases). This CDR3 contains 14 residues. Looked up from germline, CDR1 is GTSNPN and CDR2 is SVGIG (reference sequence). Trimming stripped 0 bases from V and 6 bases from J, with 14 bases between. CDR3 in amino acids: CAWSVKRGLQTQYF. The CDR3 DNA is TGTGCCTGGAGTGTAAAGCGCGGGTTGCAGACCCAGTACTTC.

The chain couples TRBV28 to TRBJ2-5; possible D gene TRBD2, 5 bases. The CDR3 totals 18 residues. Deletions cut 5 bases from V and 6 bases from J, with 28 bases between. Germline V gene sequence: CDR1 MDHEN, CDR2 SYDVKM. CDR3 in amino acids: CASSRTEGSNRAVQTQYF. The CDR3 nucleotides read TGTGCCAGCAGTAGGACCGAGGGCTCCAATCGGGCCGTGCAGACCCAGTACTTC.

The gene calls are TRBV5-5 and TRBJ2-2; tentatively, D is TRBD2 (6 bases). CDR1 is SGHKS, CDR2 YYEKEE, per germline (reference sequence). Trimming left V 7 bases short and J 4 bases short, with 14 bases between. CDR3 length equals 14 residues. The CDR3 bases are TGTGCCAGCCCGCCGAGGGAGGCCACCGGGGAGCTGTTTTTT. This translates into CASPPREATGELFF. The complete variable domain, with remaining parts taken from reference TRBV5-5 and TRBJ2-2, reads DAGVTQSPTHLIKTRGQQVTLRCSPISGHKSVSWYQQVLGQGPQFIFQYYEKEERGRGNFPDRFSARQFPNYSSELNVNALLLGDSALYLCASPPREATGELFFGEGSRLTVL.

The chain carries TRBV11-2 and TRBJ2-6; TRBD1 is a possible D gene (5 bases). V dropped 4 bases and J dropped 3 bases, with 16 bases sitting between them. Germline V gives CDR1 SGHAT, CDR2 FQNNGV. The CDR3 loop spans 17 amino acids. The CDR3 DNA follows: TGTGCCAGCAGCTACCGGACATCCACGATTGGGGCCAACGTCCTGACTTTC. Translating it yields CASSYRTSTIGANVLTF.

This chain connects TRBV9 to TRBJ2-1; TRBD2 matches at 9 bases. CDR3 size: 16 residues. From germline, CDR1 is SGDLS and CDR2 YYNGEE. Losses at the gene ends were 4 bases for V and 13 bases for J; bases not matched to a gene: 18. CDR3 loop: CASSTTSGAITPSQFF. Written as DNA, the CDR3 is TGTGCCAGCAGCACGACTAGCGGAGCTATAACCCCGAGCCAGTTCTTC.

V is TRBV19 and J is TRBJ1-5, with 7 bases fitting TRBD1. V lost 10 bases, J lost 4 bases, and 13 bases stayed unmatched. The length of the CDR3 is 15 residues. Germline V lookup: CDR1 LNHDA, CDR2 SQIVND (reference sequence). In nucleotides, the CDR3 is TGTGCCACCAGAGACGAGGGGACAGAAAATCAGCCCCAGCATTTT. Protein product: CATRDEGTENQPQHF.

The genes are TRBV5-6 and TRBJ1-2, with D possibly TRBD1 on 5 matching bases. This CDR3 has 17 amino acids. V was clipped by 4 bases and J by 5 bases, with 24 bases between them. Germline V CDR1 and CDR2: SGHDT, YYEEEE. The CDR3 sequence: CASSPPGAGQLGYGYTF. The CDR3 DNA reads as TGTGCCAGCAGCCCGCCTGGGGCAGGACAACTGGGGTATGGCTACACCTTC.

The count of this clone is one. V usage is TRBV20-1 and J usage is TRBJ1-1; no firm D call. The CDR3 loop spans 11 amino acids. The germline V gene encodes CDR1 DFQATT and CDR2 SNEGSKA (reference sequence). The V end was cut by 4 bases, the J end by 3 bases, with 6 bases between. DNA of the CDR3: TGCAGTGCTAACGGCTACACTGAAGCTTTCTTT. It yields the protein CSANGYTEAFF.

This chain uses TRBV27 with TRBJ1-5; TRBD1 agrees at 12 bases. From germline, CDR1 is MNHEY and CDR2 SMNVEV (reference sequence). Trimming at V came to 2 bases and at J to 6 bases, leaving 2 bases not matched to a gene. This CDR3 comprises 15 residues. Here the CDR3 DNA reads TGTGCCAGCAGTTTAGGGACAGGGGGCACTCAGCCCCAGCATTTT. This encodes CASSLGTGGTQPQHF.

This rearrangement joins TRBV29-1 to TRBJ2-7, with 8 bases aligning to TRBD1. CDR3 size: 14 residues. V lost 5 bases and J lost 4; bases outside the gene matches: 10. Per germline, CDR1 SQVTM and CDR2 ANQGSEA. CDR3 nucleotide sequence: TGCAGCGTTTCCCCCGGGACAGGACAATACGAGCAGTACTTC. Its protein product is CSVSPGTGQYEQYF.

The chain employs TRBV5-1 and TRBJ1-1, with D hard to call. CDR3 length equals 15 residues. V was cut by 4 bases and J by 1 base, with 14 bases left in between. Germline V gives CDR1 SGHRS, CDR2 YFSETQ. Here the CDR3 DNA reads TGCGCCAGCAGCATAAGTCGACTCCAGAACACTGAAGCTTTCTTT. This sequence encodes CASSISRLQNTEAFF.

This sequence joins TRBV10-2 and TRBJ2-3; D remains unclear. V gave up 4 bases and J gave up 4 bases, with 18 bases separating them. The CDR3 contains 16 residues. From germline, CDR1 is WSHSY and CDR2 SAAADI. The CDR3 nucleotides are TGCGCCAGCAGTGGTGGAGATTCTCTCACTGCAGATACGCAGTATTTT. This sequence encodes CASSGGDSLTADTQYF.

V and J are TRBV5-1 and TRBJ2-1, with 9 bases identical to TRBD1. CDR1 is SGHRS and CDR2 is YFSETQ in the germline V gene. CDR3 length: 14 amino acids. Trimming cost V 4 bases and J 8 bases; bases outside gene matches: 7. CDR3 sequence (DNA): TGCGCCAGCAGCCCGGGACAGGGAATGGATGAGCAGTTCTTC. This translates into CASSPGQGMDEQFF.

J is TRBJ2-7 and V is TRBV7-3; no clear D gene. Germline V gives CDR1 SGHTA, CDR2 FQGTGA. This CDR3 comprises 15 residues. V was clipped by 3 bases and J by 4 bases, with 16 bases between them. CDR3 DNA sequence: TGTGCCAGCAGCTTCAGTCGGACCCGGACGTACGAGCAGTACTTC. Residues: CASSFSRTRTYEQYF.

This clone was recorded a few times. The chain employs TRBV5-8 and TRBJ2-3, with no clear D. V shed 3 bases and J shed 2 bases, with 13 bases lying between them. The CDR3 extends over 15 amino acids. From germline, CDR1 is SGHTS and CDR2 YDEGEE. The CDR3 here is CASSSVGTTTDTQYF. DNA of the CDR3: TGTGCCAGCAGCTCGGTGGGAACTACCACAGATACGCAGTATTTT.

Only one count was recorded for this clone. This chain connects TRBV5-4 to TRBJ2-2; TRBD2 is a possible D gene (6 bases). The CDR3 length is 16 residues. The germline V gene has CDR1 SGHNT and CDR2 YYREEE (reference sequence). The V gene lost 4 bases and the J gene lost 5 bases, with 18 bases spanning the gap. DNA of the CDR3: TGTGCCAGCAGCCCCTATCGGGAGTGGGGTACCGGGGAGCTGTTTTTT. This gives the protein CASSPYREWGTGELFF.

CDR3 DNA: TGCAGTGCTAGTAGGGACGCCCGGGAGAACACTGAAGCTTTCTTT. Protein: CSASRDARENTEAFF. V gene TRBV20-1 combines with J gene TRBJ1-1; tentatively, D is TRBD1 (5 bases). CDR1 DFQATT and CDR2 SNEGSKA come from the germline V gene (reference sequence). This CDR3 is built from 15 residues. The ends were cut back, 3 bases at V and 1 base at J, with 15 bases in the middle.

This chain connects TRBV7-2 to TRBJ1-1, with a possible D match to TRBD1 (5 bases). The ends were cut back, 1 base at V and 8 bases at J, with 17 bases in the middle. CDR1 is SGHTA, CDR2 FQGNSA, per germline. The CDR3 runs 15 residues. This CDR3 reads CASSLEPRSGPEAFF. As DNA, the CDR3 is TGTGCCAGCAGCTTAGAGCCCCGCTCGGGACCAGAAGCTTTCTTT.

The V call is TRBV5-6, the J call TRBJ2-2, with 9 positions matching TRBD1. Per the germline V gene, CDR1 is SGHDT and CDR2 is YYEEEE. This CDR3 comprises 17 residues. J was trimmed by 0 bases and V by 5 bases; bases with no gene match: 8. The CDR3 region is CASSWTGDPPNTGELFF. CDR3 in DNA: TGTGCCAGCAGTTGGACAGGGGATCCTCCGAACACCGGGGAGCTGTTTTTT.

The chain links TRBV7-2 to TRBJ2-3, with 10 bases lining up with TRBD2. The CDR3 is made up of 17 amino acids. Germline lookup yields CDR1 SGHTA and CDR2 FQGNSA. V was clipped by 3 bases and J by 6 bases; unmatched bases: 12. CDR3 nucleotide sequence: TGTGCCAGCAGCTTGACAAGCGGGAGGGCACTCGGGGATACGCAGTATTTT. Protein product: CASSLTSGRALGDTQYF.

The table lists this clone with a count of one. V gene TRBV14 combines with J gene TRBJ1-2; D uncertain. CDR1 is SGHDN and CDR2 is FVKESK in the germline V gene. The CDR3 totals 11 residues. Trimming left V 1 base short and J 13 bases short, with 10 bases between. CDR3 sequence (DNA): TGTGCCAGCAGCCAAGTGCGGGAGTTCACCTTC. Protein sequence: CASSQVREFTF.